One sample yielded the 24 T cell receptor beta chains listed below, sequenced in a study of tumor and adjacent non-tumor tissue in lung cancer. Three rounds of nested PCR, following a modified ARM-PCR protocol, produced the TCRbeta library. TCRdb called the multiplex PCR reads again in MiXCR, with one record for every CDR3 protein. Among over 35,000 distinct CDR3 sequences listed, less than 65% were seen once. The template was RNA from unsorted bulk tissue. Distant lung tissue was collected more than 3 cm away from the tumor edge. The material sequenced was distant non-tumor lung tissue. The receptor set was obtained from a middle-aged man with non-small cell lung cancer.

A note on this clonotype: One end of the junction fails to match germline, which may point to a read error. V is TRBV29-1 and J is TRBJ2-5; either TRBD1 or TRBD2 may fit D (5 bases each). Germline CDR1 SQVTM, CDR2 ANQGSEA. The CDR3 contains 10 residues. For the CDR3, the DNA is TGCAACGTTGGGACCGAGATCCAGTACTTC. Translating gives CNVGTEIQYF. The full variable domain, completed using reference TRBV29-1 and TRBJ2-5, is SAVISQKPSRDICQRGTSLTIQCQVDSQVTMMFWYRQQPGQSLTLIATANQGSEATYESGFVIDKFPISRPNLTFSTLTVSNMSPEDSSIYLCNVGTEIQYFGPGTRLLVL.

This clonotype showed up many times. The chain combines TRBV5-6 with TRBJ1-1; D is unclear. Trimming took off 1 base at V and 0 bases at J, with 7 bases between the two ends. This CDR3 comprises 14 residues. Germline assignment: CDR1 SGHDT and CDR2 YYEEEE. CDR3 in DNA: TGTGCCAGCAGCTTGACTCCGCTGAACACTGAAGCTTTCTTT. Translating gives CASSLTPLNTEAFF.

On this clonotype itself: One junction end does not reproduce the germline sequence, and a read error may be involved. V gene TRBV18 combines with J gene TRBJ2-5; no reliable D call. Germline V CDR1 and CDR2: KGHSH, LQKENI. This CDR3 contains 12 residues. The chain's CDR3 is CAGSPERETQYF. The DNA for the CDR3 is TGTGCCGGCTCACCCGAGCGAGAGACCCAGTATTTC. Variable domain in full (rest from reference TRBV18 and TRBJ2-5): NAGVMQNPRHLVRRRGQEARLRCSPMKGHSHVYWYRQLPEEGLKFMVYLQKENIIDESGMPKERFSAEFPKEGPSILRIQQVVRGDSAAYFCAGSPERETQYFGPGTRLLVL.

On this clonotype itself: This sequence may be a read error, since a much larger clone differs from it by one base. CDR3 nucleotide sequence: TGTGCCAGCAGCGTAGGGGGTAACGGGAACACAGATACGCAGTATTTT. Translating it yields CASSVGGNGNTDTQYF. The chain links TRBV9 to TRBJ2-3, with D perhaps matching TRBD2 (5 bases). Trimming took 0 bases from V and 2 from J, leaving 13 bases between them. Germline-derived CDR1 and CDR2 are SGDLS and YYNGEE. This CDR3 region has 16 residues.

This clonotype was seen more than once but under ten times. An end of the junction differs from the germline gene, which may be a read error. The rearrangement links TRBV5-4 to TRBJ2-1, with 7 nucleotides matching TRBD2. This CDR3 region has 14 residues. Germline assignment: CDR1 SGHNT and CDR2 YYREEE (reference sequence). The chain's CDR3 is CVSGSGTTGDEQFF. In DNA form, the CDR3 reads TGTGTCAGCGGCTCCGGGACTACTGGGGATGAGCAGTTCTTC. Complete variable domain (other parts from reference TRBV5-4 and TRBJ2-1): ETGVTQSPTHLIKTRGQQVTLRCSSQSGHNTVSWYQQALGQGPQFIFQYYREEENGRGNFPPRFSGLQFPNYSSELNVNALELDDSALYLCVSGSGTTGDEQFFGPGTRLTVL.

Of note for this clonotype: A read error may produce the germline difference seen at one junction end. The chain uses TRBV6-6 and TRBJ2-7; no clear D gene. Germline V CDR1 and CDR2: MNHNY, SVGAGI (reference sequence). There are 16 residues in the CDR3. CDR3 in DNA: TGTGCCAGCAGTTACACGGAAAGTACTCAATCCTACGAGCAGTGCTTC. Translated: CASSYTESTQSYEQCF.

Turning to this clonotype: One end of the junction is discordant with germline, which a read error may explain. The V gene is TRBV5-1, the J gene TRBJ2-7, with 10 nucleotides matching TRBD2. This CDR3 spans 15 amino acids. Per germline, CDR1 SGHRS and CDR2 YFSETQ. CDR3 nucleotides: TGCGCCAACAGCTGGATCGGGACTAGCGACCCTCGCCAGTACTTC. Translated, it gives CANSWIGTSDPRQYF. Supplemented by reference TRBV5-1 and TRBJ2-7, the full variable domain reads KAGVTQTPRYLIKTRGQQVTLSCSPISGHRSVSWYQQTPGQGLQFLFEYFSETQRNKGNFPGRFSGRQFSNSRSEMNVSTLELGDSALYLCANSWIGTSDPRQYFGPGTRLTVT.

The J gene is TRBJ2-5, the V gene TRBV29-1; the D is unclear. The CDR3 is made up of 12 amino acids. The V end was cut by 6 bases, the J end by 7 bases, with 15 bases between. CDR1 is SQVTM, CDR2 ANQGSEA, per germline. DNA for the CDR3: TGCAGCGTCCTACGGAAAGGGTCGACCCAGTACTTC. It is translated as CSVLRKGSTQYF.

This clonotype was counted a single time. An end of the junction does not agree with germline; a read error may underlie this. The rearrangement joins TRBV29-1 to TRBJ1-2; no clear D gene. Germline V gene sequence: CDR1 SQVTM, CDR2 ANQGSEA. The CDR3 covers 11 residues. The CDR3: CSGSDSYDYTF. In DNA form, the CDR3 reads TGCAGCGGATCGGATAGCTATGACTACACATTC.

Of note for this clonotype: At one end the junction does not follow the germline gene, possibly because of a read error. V is TRBV11-2 and J is TRBJ2-6; D is unclear. Germline V gives CDR1 SGHAT, CDR2 FQNNGV. The CDR3 extends over 14 amino acids. Here the CDR3 reads CACSFSYGANVLTF. In nucleotides, the CDR3 is TGTGCCTGCAGCTTCAGCTATGGGGCCAACGTCCTGACTTTC.

A remark on this clonotype: The junction shows a germline mismatch at one end, possibly a read error. The CDR3 spells CASRQLAGGLNEQCF. In DNA form, the CDR3 reads TGTGCCAGCAGGCAACTAGCGGGGGGGCTCAACGAGCAGTGCTTC. The chain combines TRBV6-5 with TRBJ2-7, with 13 positions matching TRBD2. The CDR3 loop spans 15 amino acids. The germline CDR1 and CDR2 sequences are MNHEY and SVGAGI.

Turning to this clonotype: Mismatch with germline at one junction end may stem from a read error. This chain connects TRBV5-4 to TRBJ2-3, with 9 bases lining up with TRBD2. The CDR3 runs to 14 residues. Per the germline V gene, CDR1 is SGHNT and CDR2 is YYREEE (reference sequence). The DNA of the CDR3 is TGTGCCGGCAGCTTTAGCGGGAGTGTAGATACGCGGTATTTT. It yields the protein CAGSFSGSVDTRYF.

As concerns this clonotype: At one of its ends the junction is not consistent with the germline gene, which may arise from a read error. V and J are TRBV5-4 and TRBJ2-1; no firm D call. Looked up from germline, CDR1 is SGHNT and CDR2 is YYREEE (reference sequence). The CDR3 sequence is 12 residues long. CDR3 DNA sequence: TGTACCAGCAGCATTAGCCACAATGAGCAGTTCTTC. It codes for CTSSISHNEQFF.

Many counts were recorded for this clonotype. The rearrangement links TRBV12-3 or TRBV12-4 to TRBJ1-5, with TRBD1 matching 7 bases. V was pared by 1 base and J by 4 bases, with 4 bases of the junction left unmatched. CDR3 length: 15 residues. The CDR3 loop is CASSLGTGFNQPQHF. The CDR3 region has the DNA TGTGCCAGCAGTTTAGGGACAGGTTTTAATCAGCCCCAGCATTTT.

Comments on this clonotype: A much larger clone differs from this one at a single base, so this may be a read error. This chain uses TRBV27 with TRBJ2-1; 12 nucleotides line up with TRBD2. Germline V gene lookup returns CDR1 MNHEY and CDR2 SMNVEV (reference sequence). Germline trimming cut 4 bases from V and 5 bases from J; bases unmatched to any gene: 3. The CDR3 runs to 15 residues. The CDR3 coding sequence is TGTGCCAGCAGTTCCCTAGCGGGAGGGAACAATGAGCAGTTCTTC. Translating it yields CASSSLAGGNNEQFF.

Worth noting for this clonotype: A read error is possible here, since a much larger clone lies one base away. The CDR3 here is CASSPGREYEKLFF. The CDR3, as DNA: TGCGCCAGCAGCCCTGGCAGGGAGTACGAAAAACTGTTTTTT. The chain combines TRBV5-1 with TRBJ1-4; possible D gene TRBD1, 5 bases. Trimming shortened V by 4 bases and J by 8 bases, and 15 bases separated the two germline ends. Germline loops: CDR1 SGHRS, CDR2 YFSETQ. The CDR3 contains 14 residues.

The chain carries TRBV19 and TRBJ1-5; tentatively, D is TRBD1 (6 bases). Germline assignment: CDR1 LNHDA and CDR2 SQIVND (reference sequence). With 3 bases removed from V and 6 bases from J, the gap between germline ends came to 9 bases. The CDR3 length is 13 residues. The CDR3 DNA sequence: TGTGCCAGTAGTATCCAGACAGGTCAGCCCCAGCATTTT. Translation: CASSIQTGQPQHF. The complete variable domain, with remaining parts taken from reference TRBV19 and TRBJ1-5, reads DGGITQSPKYLFRKEGQNVTLSCEQNLNHDAMYWYRQDPGQGLRLIYYSQIVNDFQKGDIAEGYSVSREKKESFPLTVTSAQKNPTAFYLCASSIQTGQPQHFGDGTRLSIL.

This clonotype was recorded many times. CDR3 sequence: CASKGREADTQYF. The DNA for the CDR3 is TGTGCCAGCAAAGGCAGGGAGGCAGATACGCAGTATTTT. This rearrangement joins TRBV2 to TRBJ2-3, with TRBD2 as a possible D gene (6 bases). The CDR3 loop spans 13 amino acids. Germline-derived CDR1 and CDR2 are SNHLY and FYNNEI. Trimming stripped 7 bases from V and 4 bases from J, with 12 bases between.

This clonotype was found a few times. Here the CDR3 DNA reads TGTGCCACCAGCAGAGCTAAGCCAAACACCGGGGAGCTGTTTTTT. Protein: CATSRAKPNTGELFF. This rearrangement joins TRBV15 to TRBJ2-2; unclear D gene. Trimming left V 1 base short and J 2 bases short, with 8 bases between. The germline gives CDR1 LNHNV, CDR2 YYDKDF (reference sequence). The CDR3 loop spans 15 amino acids.

Many counts were recorded for this clonotype. The rearrangement links TRBV28 to TRBJ2-6; 9 nucleotides line up with TRBD2. Trimming cost V 5 bases and J 13 bases; bases outside gene matches: 3. This CDR3 contains 12 residues. Per germline, CDR1 MDHEN and CDR2 SYDVKM. CDR3 residues: CASSSGRRVLTF. The CDR3 DNA sequence: TGTGCCAGCAGTAGCGGGAGGCGGGTCCTGACTTTC.

Note on this clonotype: One junction end does not reproduce the germline sequence, and a read error may be involved. The chain's CDR3 is CSAGGAQMNTGAFF. In DNA, the CDR3 is TGCAGTGCTGGCGGGGCACAAATGAACACTGGAGCTTTCTTT. V usage is TRBV20-1 and J usage is TRBJ1-1; D possibly corresponds to TRBD1 (5 bases). This CDR3 has 14 residues. The germline CDR1 and CDR2 sequences are DFQATT and SNEGSKA (reference sequence).

Of note for this clonotype: Compared with germline, one end of the junction differs, possibly owing to a read error. DNA of the CDR3: TGTGCCAGCATGACCACAGGGGCCTACGGGCAGTACTTC. Translated, it gives CASMTTGAYGQYF. The chain combines TRBV12-3 or TRBV12-4 with TRBJ2-7; 7 nucleotides align to TRBD1. This CDR3 contains 13 residues.

As for this clonotype: Since the CDR3 does not end with the conserved phenylalanine or tryptophan, this likely comes from a read error. The chain recombines TRBV11-3 with TRBJ2-1; D is uncertain. The germline CDR1 and CDR2 sequences are SGHNT and YENEEA. V was trimmed by 5 bases and J by 10 bases, leaving 15 bases between them. This CDR3 comprises 13 residues. The CDR3 protein is CASSPSGVEEQFL. For the CDR3, the DNA is TGTGCCAGCAGCCCGAGTGGTGTGGAGGAGCAGTTCCTA.

A remark on this clonotype: A much larger clone lies one base from this, so it may be a read error. The chain joins TRBV7-9 to TRBJ2-7, with TRBD1 matching over 7 bases. This CDR3 has 14 amino acids. V shed 2 bases, J shed 3 bases, and the junction held 4 bases outside the gene matches. The V gene's germline CDR1 is SEHNR and CDR2 FQNEAQ (reference sequence). CDR3 DNA: TGTGCCAGCAGCTTAATGACAGGGAACTACGAGCAGTACTTC. It codes for CASSLMTGNYEQYF.